This T cell receptor (beta chain) was sequenced in a study of T cell repertoires in cytomegalovirus infection. Across the study: An indication of both CMV infection and matching HLA type came from public TCR beta signatures.

The CDR3 loop spans 14 amino acids. Germline V CDR1 and CDR2: SGHTA, FQGNSA. V was cut by 3 bases and J by 1 base, with 7 bases left in between. This clonotype was seen ten or more times. Its specificity is unknown. Via MiXCR, TCRdb re-called the reads, giving one row per CDR3 protein. There are hundreds of thousands of distinct CDR3 sequences in the sample; 9.5% occur only once, and about 3.9% lies in the top ten. The study, taken as a whole, reports: CMV-specific HLA-C-restricted TCR beta clonotypes dominated the ex vivo response. The study identified carriers of CMV plus the relevant HLA from cumulative public TCR beta family frequency.

Sequenced sample: PBMCs. The receptor was isolated from a human donor in good health (CMV status not recorded). Some clones in this sample may be carry-over from other donors' samples. The chain joins TRBV7-2 to TRBJ2-4; D may be TRBD1 or TRBD2 (5 bases each). CDR3 amino acids: CASSLWGAKNIQYF. CDR3 nucleotide sequence: TGTGCCAGCAGCTTGTGGGGGGCCAAAAACATTCAGTACTTC.